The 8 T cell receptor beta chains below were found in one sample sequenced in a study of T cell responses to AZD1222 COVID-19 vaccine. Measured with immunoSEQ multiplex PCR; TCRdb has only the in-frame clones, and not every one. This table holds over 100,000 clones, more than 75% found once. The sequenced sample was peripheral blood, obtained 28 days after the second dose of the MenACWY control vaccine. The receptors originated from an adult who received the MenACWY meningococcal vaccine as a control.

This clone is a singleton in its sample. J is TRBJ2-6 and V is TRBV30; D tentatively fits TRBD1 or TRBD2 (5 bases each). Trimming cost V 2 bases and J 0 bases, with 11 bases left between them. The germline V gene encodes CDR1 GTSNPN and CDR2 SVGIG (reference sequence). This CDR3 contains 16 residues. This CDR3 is CAWSSGRTSGANVLTF. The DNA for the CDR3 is TGTGCCTGGAGTTCGGGGCGGACCTCTGGGGCCAACGTCCTGACTTTC.

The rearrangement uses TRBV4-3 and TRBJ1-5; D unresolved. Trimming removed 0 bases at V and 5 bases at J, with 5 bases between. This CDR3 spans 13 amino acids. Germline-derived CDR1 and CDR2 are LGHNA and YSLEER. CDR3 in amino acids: CASSQDGDQPQHF. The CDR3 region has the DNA TGCGCCAGCAGCCAAGACGGGGATCAGCCCCAGCATTTT.

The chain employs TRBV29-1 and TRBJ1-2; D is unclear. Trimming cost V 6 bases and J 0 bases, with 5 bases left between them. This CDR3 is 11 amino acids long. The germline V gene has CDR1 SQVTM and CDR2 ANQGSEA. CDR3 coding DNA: TGCAGCGTGGGGTCTAACTATGGCTACACCTTC. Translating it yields CSVGSNYGYTF.

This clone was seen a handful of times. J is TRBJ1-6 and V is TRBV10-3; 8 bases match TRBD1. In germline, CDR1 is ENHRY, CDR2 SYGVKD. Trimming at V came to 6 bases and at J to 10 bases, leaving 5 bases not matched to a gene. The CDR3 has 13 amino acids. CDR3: CAIRDRDGSPLHF. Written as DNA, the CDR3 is TGTGCCATCAGGGACAGGGACGGGTCACCCCTCCACTTT.

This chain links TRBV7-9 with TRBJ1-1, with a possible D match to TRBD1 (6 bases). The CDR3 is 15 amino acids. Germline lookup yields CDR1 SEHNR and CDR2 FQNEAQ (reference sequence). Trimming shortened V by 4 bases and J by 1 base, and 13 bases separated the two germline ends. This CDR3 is CASSSNRVGNTEAFF. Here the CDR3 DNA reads TGTGCCAGCAGCTCCAACAGGGTGGGGAACACTGAAGCTTTCTTT.

CDR3 residues: CASSLGLAGGFKNIQYF. CDR3 coding DNA: TGTGCCAGCAGCCTCGGACTAGCGGGGGGCTTCAAAAACATTCAGTACTTC. The chain carries TRBV5-4 and TRBJ2-4; 14 nucleotides agree with TRBD2. With 4 bases clipped from V and 3 bases from J, the junction kept 6 bases outside the gene matches. The germline gives CDR1 SGHNT, CDR2 YYREEE (reference sequence). The CDR3 sequence is 17 residues long.

DNA of the CDR3: TGTGCCAGCAGCCTGCGGGGGCTTAACAATGAGCAGTTCTTC. It yields the protein CASSLRGLNNEQFF. V usage is TRBV6-5 and J usage is TRBJ2-1, with D possibly TRBD2 on 7 matching bases. The length of the CDR3 is 14 residues. The V and J ends lost 6 bases and 5 bases respectively, with 14 bases between them. From germline, CDR1 is MNHEY and CDR2 SVGAGI.

The CDR3 nucleotides are TGTGCCAGCAGTTACCGACCGGGACAGGGGGACGAAAAACTGTTTTTT. It yields the protein CASSYRPGQGDEKLFF. V usage is TRBV6-6 and J usage is TRBJ1-4; 11 bases are shared with TRBD1. This CDR3 region has 16 residues. CDR1 is MNHNY and CDR2 is SVGAGI in the germline V gene (reference sequence). Losses at the gene ends were 2 bases for V and 8 bases for J; bases not matched to a gene: 7.